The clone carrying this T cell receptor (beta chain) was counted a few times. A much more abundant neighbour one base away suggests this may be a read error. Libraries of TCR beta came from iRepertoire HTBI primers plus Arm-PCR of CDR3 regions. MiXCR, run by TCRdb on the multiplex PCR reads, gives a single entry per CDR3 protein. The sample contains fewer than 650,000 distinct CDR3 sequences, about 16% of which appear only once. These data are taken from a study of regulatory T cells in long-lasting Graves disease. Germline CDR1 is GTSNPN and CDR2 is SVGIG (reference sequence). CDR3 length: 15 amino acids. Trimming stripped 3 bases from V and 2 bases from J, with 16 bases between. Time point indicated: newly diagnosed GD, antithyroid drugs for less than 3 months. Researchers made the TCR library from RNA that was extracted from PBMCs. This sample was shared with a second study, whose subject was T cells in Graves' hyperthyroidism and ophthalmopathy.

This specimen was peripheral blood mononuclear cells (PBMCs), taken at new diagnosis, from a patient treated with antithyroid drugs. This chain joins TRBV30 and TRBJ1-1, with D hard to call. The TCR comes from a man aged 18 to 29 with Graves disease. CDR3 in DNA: TGTGCCTGGAGCGTAGCCGGGGTAGATAACACTGAAGCTTTCTTT. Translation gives CAWSVAGVDNTEAFF.